This TCR beta chain is from a study of human T cells and chemical hapten exposure. Study-level information: Alopecia areata, totalis or universalis affected patients who were mostly female.

This clonotype was counted many times. How the authors handled the data: Sample-level TCR yields exhibited a median of around 100,000, with a range of roughly 20,000 to 700,000. TCRdb processed the RACE reads anew with MiXCR; each CDR3 protein has one entry. The V and J calls were determined by TCRdb, not by the authors. This sample has about 120,000 distinct CDR3 sequences, with approximately 14% found just once. The CDR3 totals 15 residues. Trimming took 7 bases from V and 4 from J; bases not matched to a gene: 7. Per the germline V gene, CDR1 is KGHSH and CDR2 is LQKENI. The time point: patch test 1, 2 weeks after DPC sensitization. Stated treatment: therapeutic diphenylcyclopropenone sensitization with weekly scalp DPC.

Here the sequenced sample was whole blood, taken in connection with sensitization to the hapten diphenylcyclopropenone (DPC). This clonotype was obtained from a young man with alopecia areata. Some clones in this sample may be carry-over from other donors' samples. The gene calls are TRBV18 and TRBJ1-2; 12 nucleotides line up with TRBD1. CDR3 in amino acids: CASFSTGQGAYGYTF. The CDR3, as DNA: TGTGCCAGCTTCTCGACGGGACAGGGGGCCTATGGCTACACCTTC.